The next 6 T cell receptor beta chains were all read from a single sample in a study of T cell repertoires in cytomegalovirus infection. A single record per CDR3 protein comes from TCRdb applying MiXCR to the reads. Among roughly 200,000 distinct CDR3 sequences listed, roughly 15% were seen once. Sequenced: CD8+ T cells from PBMCs. Receptor source: a human donor in good health (CMV status not recorded). Some clones in this sample may be carry-over from other donors' samples.

The table lists this clonotype with a few counts. The J gene is TRBJ1-2, the V gene TRBV15, with a possible D match to TRBD1 (5 bases). Trimming shortened V by 0 bases and J by 2 bases, and 13 bases separated the two germline ends. The CDR3 consists of 16 residues. Germline CDR1 LNHNV, CDR2 YYDKDF (reference sequence). The CDR3 DNA follows: TGTGCCACCAGCAGAGATGGGGCGGGGAGGAACTATGGCTACACCTTC. Translated: CATSRDGAGRNYGYTF.

This clonotype showed up just once. The chain links TRBV7-9 to TRBJ1-2; 8 bases are a match to TRBD1. The CDR3 covers 13 residues. Germline V gives CDR1 SEHNR, CDR2 FQNEAQ (reference sequence). The J segment lost 8 bases and the V segment lost 5 bases, leaving 7 bases of the junction unmatched. The CDR3 bases are TGTGCCAGCAGCACGCCCGACAGGGGAGGCTACACCTTC. This codes for CASSTPDRGGYTF.

This chain uses TRBV28 with TRBJ1-3, with unresolved D. Deletions cut 5 bases from V and 0 bases from J, with 14 bases between. CDR1 and CDR2 (germline): MDHEN, SYDVKM. The CDR3 is 16 residues long. CDR3: CASSPDTAFSGNTIYF. CDR3 bases: TGTGCCAGCAGTCCCGACACCGCTTTCTCTGGAAACACCATATATTTT.

The CDR3 DNA sequence: TGTGCCAGCAGCATCCGGGACAGGGGGCGTTATGGCTACACCTTC. It yields the protein CASSIRDRGRYGYTF. This sequence joins TRBV11-2 and TRBJ1-2; 12 nucleotides agree with TRBD1. The CDR3 length is 15 residues. V dropped 5 bases and J dropped 5; count of bases not matched to a gene: 6. The germline V gene encodes CDR1 SGHAT and CDR2 FQNNGV.

The chain couples TRBV5-6 to TRBJ1-5; D might be TRBD1 (6 bases). V shed 3 bases and J shed 3 bases, with 16 bases lying between them. CDR3 size: 16 residues. Germline-derived CDR1 and CDR2 are SGHDT and YYEEEE. The CDR3 protein is CASSSRSQGINQPQHF. CDR3 DNA sequence: TGTGCCAGCAGCTCCCGGTCGCAGGGGATCAATCAGCCCCAGCATTTT.

This clonotype was observed a handful of times. Here the CDR3 reads CASSSKLRSGYTF. For the CDR3, the DNA is TGTGCCAGCAGCTCCAAACTCAGAAGTGGCTACACCTTC. The gene calls are TRBV9 and TRBJ1-2; D is unclear. CDR1 is SGDLS, CDR2 YYNGEE, per germline. V shed 4 bases and J shed 7 bases, with 14 bases lying between them. The CDR3 runs to 13 residues.